The 6 T cell receptor beta chains below come from one sample, sequenced in a study of T cell responses to AZD1222 COVID-19 vaccine (dated by TCRdb to the early 2020s). Libraries were prepared through the immunoSEQ multiplex PCR assay. TCRdb took this table from immuneACCESS and kept in-frame rearrangements with V and J called. Such tables lack part of the clones; where checked against another copy, unresolved V genes explain under half of the gap, and the rest is unexplained. Within this sample are 140,000 to 150,000 clones, with more than 85% of them counted one time only. Approximately 4.3% of the sample is taken by the ten largest. Explained via the paper, the time point label denotes: about 28 days (+/-7) after the second vaccine dose. The material was peripheral blood, obtained 28 days after the second AZD1222 dose. These receptors were obtained from an adult who received the AZD1222 COVID-19 vaccine.

This rearrangement joins TRBV27 to TRBJ1-2, with D perhaps matching TRBD1 (5 bases). The V gene's germline CDR1 is MNHEY and CDR2 SMNVEV (reference sequence). The ends were cut back, 7 bases at V and 0 bases at J, with 12 bases in the middle. There are 14 residues in the CDR3. CDR3 region: CASMGQASNYGYTF. CDR3 sequence (DNA): TGTGCCAGCATGGGGCAGGCCTCTAACTATGGCTACACCTTC.

The rearrangement joins TRBV6-5 to TRBJ1-2; 9 bases align to TRBD1. V shed 6 bases and J 8 bases; nucleotides not matched to a gene: 13. Per germline, CDR1 MNHEY and CDR2 SVGAGI. There are 15 residues in the CDR3. In DNA, the CDR3 is TGTGCCAGCAGCCCAAGGGGACAGGGATTGACGGGCTACACCTTC. This sequence encodes CASSPRGQGLTGYTF.

The chain uses TRBV27 and TRBJ2-1; 10 positions agree with TRBD2. CDR3 length equals 15 residues. Looked up from germline, CDR1 is MNHEY and CDR2 is SMNVEV (reference sequence). Unmatched junction bases numbered 5, after V lost 5 bases and J lost 4 bases. CDR3 sequence reads: CASSPLAGGYNEQFF. The CDR3 DNA reads TGTGCCAGCAGTCCATTAGCGGGGGGTTACAATGAGCAGTTCTTC.

The chain uses TRBV6-5 and TRBJ1-1; no clear D gene. Germline lookup yields CDR1 MNHEY and CDR2 SVGAGI. This CDR3 spans 10 amino acids. Trimming cost V 6 bases and J 4 bases, with 3 bases left between them. The CDR3 coding sequence is TGTGCCAGCAGGCCCACTGAAGCTTTCTTT. It translates to CASRPTEAFF.

Of note for this clone: This sample also contains other DNA sequences that code for the same CDR3. V gene TRBV19 combines with J gene TRBJ1-5, with 7 bases that match TRBD1. CDR1 LNHDA and CDR2 SQIVND come from the germline V gene (reference sequence). This CDR3 has 14 amino acids. With V trimmed by 1 base and J by 6 bases, 3 bases remained unmatched. The DNA of the CDR3 is TGTGCCAGTAGTATAGGACAGGGCGGTCAGCCCCAGCATTTT. Its protein product is CASSIGQGGQPQHF. The full variable domain, its missing parts supplied by reference TRBV19 and TRBJ1-5, is DGGITQSPKYLFRKEGQNVTLSCEQNLNHDAMYWYRQDPGQGLRLIYYSQIVNDFQKGDIAEGYSVSREKKESFPLTVTSAQKNPTAFYLCASSIGQGGQPQHFGDGTRLSIL.

The chain employs TRBV12-3 or TRBV12-4 and TRBJ1-1; 7 bases align to TRBD1. V lost 6 bases and J lost 10; bases outside the gene matches: 5. The CDR3 length is 11 residues. The CDR3 region is CASRATGPAFF. In DNA form, the CDR3 reads TGTGCCAGCAGGGCGACAGGGCCAGCTTTCTTT.